The 15 T cell receptor beta chains below all came from one sample that was sequenced in a study of radiation and T cells in renal cell carcinoma. Profiled with immunoSEQ multiplex PCR; TCRdb holds only in-frame clones, not every one. The sample includes some 120,000 clones, approximately 90% of them seen just once. Time point noted: blood 2 weeks post-SBRT. Noted treatment: 15 Gy SBRT to primary tumor, nephrectomy 4 weeks later. The sequencing here drew on blood, taken from a patient whose treatment included radiotherapy and nephrectomy. These receptors were taken from a woman aged 70-85 years with renal cell carcinoma.

The chain uses TRBV5-4 and TRBJ2-3; 10 positions match TRBD2. CDR1 and CDR2 (germline): SGHNT, YYREEE (reference sequence). The CDR3 is 17 amino acids. V was clipped by 3 bases and J by 5 bases; unmatched bases: 12. CDR3 sequence reads: CASSSRAGGPAGDTQYF. In DNA, the CDR3 is TGTGCCAGCAGCTCCCGAGCGGGGGGGCCGGCTGGAGATACGCAGTATTTT.

J is TRBJ1-5 and V is TRBV5-1; D gene unclear. CDR3 length equals 15 residues. Germline loops: CDR1 SGHRS, CDR2 YFSETQ. Trimming pared 0 bases from V and 0 bases from J, leaving 7 bases between. The CDR3 loop is CASSLGEHSNQPQHF. The CDR3 nucleotides are TGCGCCAGCAGCTTGGGGGAGCATAGCAATCAGCCCCAGCATTTT.

The chain's CDR3 is CASSLGGTITDTQYF. CDR3 coding DNA: TGTGCCAGCAGCTTGGGAGGGACCATCACAGATACGCAGTATTTT. The V and J genes are TRBV5-6 and TRBJ2-3; D might be TRBD1 or TRBD2, each matching 5 bases. CDR1 is SGHDT and CDR2 is YYEEEE in the germline V gene. The ends were cut back, 0 bases at V and 2 bases at J, with 10 bases in the middle. The CDR3 spans 15 residues.

The V and J genes are TRBV6-6 and TRBJ2-7; weak D call: TRBD1 (5 bases). Germline lookup yields CDR1 MNHNY and CDR2 SVGAGI (reference sequence). V was trimmed by 7 bases and J by 5 bases, leaving 15 bases between them. This CDR3 contains 13 residues. Here the CDR3 reads CASTITGTHEQYF. DNA of the CDR3: TGTGCCAGCACAATCACAGGTACCCACGAGCAGTACTTC.

This sequence joins TRBV9 and TRBJ1-6, with TRBD1 identical over 9 bases. After removal of 0 bases from V and 7 bases from J, the junction contained 2 bases not matched to a gene. CDR3 length equals 15 residues. Germline CDR1 reads SGDLS; CDR2 reads YYNGEE. The CDR3 loop is CASSVEGTGNSPLHF. The CDR3, as DNA: TGTGCCAGCAGCGTAGAAGGGACAGGGAATTCACCCCTCCACTTT.

CDR3 sequence reads: CASSPRPGASDTQYF. The CDR3 DNA sequence: TGTGCCAGTAGTCCGCGCCCGGGGGCCTCAGATACGCAGTATTTT. The rearrangement uses TRBV19 and TRBJ2-3; the D gene could be TRBD1 or TRBD2 (6 bases each). Germline V CDR1 and CDR2: LNHDA, SQIVND (reference sequence). Trimming cost V 5 bases and J 4 bases, with 16 bases left between them. CDR3 size: 15 residues.

The J gene is TRBJ2-7, the V gene TRBV27; no definite D call. In germline, CDR1 is MNHEY, CDR2 SMNVEV (reference sequence). The length of the CDR3 is 14 residues. The V gene lost 3 bases and the J gene lost 4 bases, with 13 bases spanning the gap. The CDR3 region is CASSFQAPGYEQYF. The CDR3 coding sequence is TGTGCCAGCAGTTTCCAGGCCCCAGGATACGAGCAGTACTTC.

The V call is TRBV6-1, the J call TRBJ1-1; TRBD1 is a possible D gene (5 bases). The V end lost 7 bases, the J end lost 3 bases, and 12 bases lay between the germline ends. This CDR3 is 13 amino acids long. Per the germline V gene, CDR1 is MNHNS and CDR2 is SASEGT. The CDR3 DNA sequence: TGTGCCAGCACCCAACGGGGGTACACTGAAGCTTTCTTT. It yields the protein CASTQRGYTEAFF.

The chain carries TRBV6-1 and TRBJ1-2; D is ambiguous. Germline values: CDR1 MNHNS, CDR2 SASEGT. Deletions cut 7 bases from V and 5 bases from J, with 14 bases between. CDR3 length equals 13 residues. CDR3 sequence (DNA): TGTGCCAGCACTCTTGTGGCCATTTATGGCTACACCTTC. It codes for CASTLVAIYGYTF.

This clone came up once. This chain links TRBV19 with TRBJ1-5; D gene ambiguous. The V end lost 0 bases, the J end lost 5 bases, and 11 bases lay between the germline ends. Germline assignment: CDR1 LNHDA and CDR2 SQIVND (reference sequence). This CDR3 is 15 amino acids long. CDR3 sequence: CASSIDGGIHQPQHF. In DNA form, the CDR3 reads TGTGCCAGTAGTATAGACGGAGGGATTCATCAGCCCCAGCATTTT.

The rearrangement links TRBV6-1 to TRBJ1-1; D ambiguous. V shed 6 bases and J shed 4 bases, with 9 bases lying between them. This CDR3 comprises 12 residues. The germline V gene encodes CDR1 MNHNS and CDR2 SASEGT. In DNA form, the CDR3 reads TGTGCCAGCAGCAGATTGGGCACTGAAGCTTTCTTT. Residues: CASSRLGTEAFF.

The chain employs TRBV7-6 and TRBJ2-3; TRBD2 agrees at 9 bases. J lost 2 bases, V lost 5 bases, and 5 bases had no gene match. There are 15 residues in the CDR3. Germline CDR1 SGHVS, CDR2 FNYEAQ. In DNA, the CDR3 is TGTGCCAGCAGCCCAGCGGGGGGATACACAGATACGCAGTATTTT. Encoded protein: CASSPAGGYTDTQYF.

On this clone: Other DNA sequences in the same sample also yield this CDR3. V is TRBV7-2 and J is TRBJ2-7; D gene unclear. This CDR3 spans 12 amino acids. With 5 bases removed from V and 0 bases from J, the gap between germline ends came to 5 bases. Germline CDR1 reads SGHTA; CDR2 reads FQGNSA. CDR3: CASSASSYEQYF. The DNA of the CDR3 is TGTGCCAGCAGCGCAAGCTCCTACGAGCAGTACTTC.

This clone was seen a single time. The J gene is TRBJ2-7, the V gene TRBV7-8, with TRBD2 matching over 9 bases. The J segment lost 2 bases and the V segment lost 6 bases, leaving 11 bases of the junction unmatched. CDR3 length: 16 residues. Germline CDR1 is SGHVS and CDR2 is FQNEAQ. CDR3 sequence: CASSSNSGGHTYEQYF. CDR3 nucleotide sequence: TGTGCCAGCAGTTCGAATAGCGGGGGTCATACCTACGAGCAGTACTTC.

The chain joins TRBV11-3 to TRBJ2-2, with TRBD1 identical over 10 bases. There are 16 residues in the CDR3. Germline-derived CDR1 and CDR2 are SGHNT and YENEEA. Unmatched junction bases numbered 3, after V lost 4 bases and J lost 1 base. The CDR3 DNA follows: TGTGCCAGCAGCTCCGGGGACAGGGGGAACACCGGGGAGCTGTTTTTT. Translating gives CASSSGDRGNTGELFF. The variable domain in full, with the rest retrieved from reference TRBV11-3 and TRBJ2-2, is EAGVVQSPRYKIIEKKQPVAFWCNPISGHNTLYWYLQNLGQGPELLIRYENEEAVDDSQLPKDRFSAERLKGVDSTLKIQPAELGDSAVYLCASSSGDRGNTGELFFGEGSRLTVL.